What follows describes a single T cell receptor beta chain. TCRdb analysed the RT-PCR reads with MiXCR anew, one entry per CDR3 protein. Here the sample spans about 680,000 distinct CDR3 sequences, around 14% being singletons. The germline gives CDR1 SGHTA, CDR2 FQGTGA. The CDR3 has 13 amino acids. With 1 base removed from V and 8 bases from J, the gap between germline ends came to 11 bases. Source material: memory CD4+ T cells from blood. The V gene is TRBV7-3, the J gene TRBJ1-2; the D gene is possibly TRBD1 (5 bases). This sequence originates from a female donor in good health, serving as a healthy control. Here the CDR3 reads CASSLNEGYGYTF. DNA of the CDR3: TGTGCCAGCAGCTTAAATGAGGGGTACGGCTACACCTTC.